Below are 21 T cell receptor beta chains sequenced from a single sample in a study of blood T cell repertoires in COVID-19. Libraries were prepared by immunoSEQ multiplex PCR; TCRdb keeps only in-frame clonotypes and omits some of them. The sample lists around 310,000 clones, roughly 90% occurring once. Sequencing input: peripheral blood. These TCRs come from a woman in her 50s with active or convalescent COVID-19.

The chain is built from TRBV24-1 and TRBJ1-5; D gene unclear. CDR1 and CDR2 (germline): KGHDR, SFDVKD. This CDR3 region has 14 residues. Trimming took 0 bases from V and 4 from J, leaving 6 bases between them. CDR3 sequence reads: CATSDLEGNQPQHF. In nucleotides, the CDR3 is TGTGCCACCAGTGATTTGGAGGGAAATCAGCCCCAGCATTTT.

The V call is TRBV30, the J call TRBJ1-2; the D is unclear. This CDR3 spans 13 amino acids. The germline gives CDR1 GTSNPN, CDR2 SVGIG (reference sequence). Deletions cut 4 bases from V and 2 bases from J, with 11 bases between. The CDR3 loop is CAWTPRSNYGYTF. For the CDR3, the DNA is TGTGCCTGGACCCCTAGATCCAACTATGGCTACACCTTC.

The CDR3 nucleotides are TGTGCCAGCAGGCCGGGACAGGGCTCCTACGAGCAGTACTTC. Translation: CASRPGQGSYEQYF. J is TRBJ2-7 and V is TRBV2; TRBD1 aligns across 9 bases. J lost 0 bases, V lost 6 bases, and 3 bases had no gene match. Germline V gene data show CDR1 as SNHLY and CDR2 as FYNNEI. There are 14 residues in the CDR3.

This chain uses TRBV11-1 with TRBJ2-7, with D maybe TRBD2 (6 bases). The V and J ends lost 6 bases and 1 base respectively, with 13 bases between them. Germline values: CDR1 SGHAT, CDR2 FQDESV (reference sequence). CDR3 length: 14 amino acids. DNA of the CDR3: TGTGCCAGCAGTTCTGGACTAAGGTCCTACGAGCAGTACTTC. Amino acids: CASSSGLRSYEQYF.

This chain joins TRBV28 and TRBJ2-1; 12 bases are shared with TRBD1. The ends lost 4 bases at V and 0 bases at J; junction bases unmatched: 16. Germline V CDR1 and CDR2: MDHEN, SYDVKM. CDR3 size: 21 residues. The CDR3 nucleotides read TGTGCCAGCAGTTACCGGCCGGGACAGGGGGCAAGCGGGAGCTCCTACAATGAGCAGTTCTTC. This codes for CASSYRPGQGASGSSYNEQFF.

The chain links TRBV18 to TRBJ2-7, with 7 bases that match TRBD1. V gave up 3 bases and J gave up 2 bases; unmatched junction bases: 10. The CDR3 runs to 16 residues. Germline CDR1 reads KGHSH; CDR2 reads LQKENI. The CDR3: CASSPLLGQRTYEQYF. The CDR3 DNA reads TGTGCCAGCTCACCTTTGCTGGGACAGCGAACCTACGAGCAGTACTTC.

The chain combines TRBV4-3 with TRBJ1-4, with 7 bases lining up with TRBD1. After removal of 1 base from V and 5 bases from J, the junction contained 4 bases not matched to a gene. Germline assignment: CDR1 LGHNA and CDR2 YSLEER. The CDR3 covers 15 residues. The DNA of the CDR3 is TGCGCCAGCAGCCAAGGTGCCAGGGGGAATGAAAAACTGTTTTTT. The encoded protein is CASSQGARGNEKLFF.

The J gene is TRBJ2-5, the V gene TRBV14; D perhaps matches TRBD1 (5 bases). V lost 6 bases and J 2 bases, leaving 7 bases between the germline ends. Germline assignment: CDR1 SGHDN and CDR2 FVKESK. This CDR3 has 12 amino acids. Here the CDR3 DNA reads TGTGCCAGCAGTCGACAGCAAGAGACCCAGTACTTC. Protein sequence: CASSRQQETQYF.

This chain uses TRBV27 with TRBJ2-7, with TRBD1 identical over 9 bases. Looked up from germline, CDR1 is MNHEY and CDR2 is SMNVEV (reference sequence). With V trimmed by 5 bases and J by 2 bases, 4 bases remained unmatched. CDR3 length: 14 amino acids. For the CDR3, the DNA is TGTGCCAGCAGTCCCACAGGGGGCCCCTACGAGCAGTACTTC. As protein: CASSPTGGPYEQYF.

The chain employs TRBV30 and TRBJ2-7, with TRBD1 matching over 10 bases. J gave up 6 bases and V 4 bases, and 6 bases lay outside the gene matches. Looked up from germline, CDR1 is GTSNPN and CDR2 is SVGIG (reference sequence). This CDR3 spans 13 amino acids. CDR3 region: CAWMTGGKGEQYF. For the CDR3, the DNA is TGTGCCTGGATGACAGGGGGCAAAGGCGAGCAGTACTTC.

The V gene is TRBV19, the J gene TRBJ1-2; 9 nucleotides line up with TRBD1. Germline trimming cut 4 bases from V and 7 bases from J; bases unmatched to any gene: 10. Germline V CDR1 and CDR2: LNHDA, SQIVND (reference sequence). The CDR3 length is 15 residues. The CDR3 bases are TGTGCCAGTAGTACACCGGGACAGGGAAGCGGTGGCTACACCTTC. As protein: CASSTPGQGSGGYTF. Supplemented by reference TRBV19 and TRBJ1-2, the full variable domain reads DGGITQSPKYLFRKEGQNVTLSCEQNLNHDAMYWYRQDPGQGLRLIYYSQIVNDFQKGDIAEGYSVSREKKESFPLTVTSAQKNPTAFYLCASSTPGQGSGGYTFGSGTRLTVV.

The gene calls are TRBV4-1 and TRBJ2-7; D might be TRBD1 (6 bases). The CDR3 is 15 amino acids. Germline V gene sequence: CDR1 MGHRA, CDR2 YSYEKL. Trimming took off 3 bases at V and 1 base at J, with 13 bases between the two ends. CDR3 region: CASSHLTGLSYEQYF. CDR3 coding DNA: TGCGCCAGCAGCCACCTGACAGGTTTGTCCTACGAGCAGTACTTC.

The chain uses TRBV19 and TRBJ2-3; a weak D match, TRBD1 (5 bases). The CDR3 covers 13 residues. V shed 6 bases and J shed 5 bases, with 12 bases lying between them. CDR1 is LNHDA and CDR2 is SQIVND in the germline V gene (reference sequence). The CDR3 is CASSSIRGDTQYF. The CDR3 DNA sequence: TGTGCCAGTAGCAGCATTAGGGGAGATACGCAGTATTTT.

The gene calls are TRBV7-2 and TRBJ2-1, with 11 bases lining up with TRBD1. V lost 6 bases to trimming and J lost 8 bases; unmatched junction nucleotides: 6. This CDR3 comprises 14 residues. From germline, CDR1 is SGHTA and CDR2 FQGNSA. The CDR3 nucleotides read TGTGCCAGCAGACAAGGACAGGGGGCAGATGAGCAGTTCTTC. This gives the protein CASRQGQGADEQFF.

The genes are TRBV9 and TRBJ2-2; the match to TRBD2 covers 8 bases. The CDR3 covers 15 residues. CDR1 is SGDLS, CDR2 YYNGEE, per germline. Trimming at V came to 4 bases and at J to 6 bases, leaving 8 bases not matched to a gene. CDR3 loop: CASSPGGGWPGELFF. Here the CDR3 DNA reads TGTGCCAGCAGCCCCGGCGGGGGGTGGCCCGGGGAGCTGTTTTTT. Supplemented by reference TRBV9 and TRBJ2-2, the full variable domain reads DSGVTQTPKHLITATGQRVTLRCSPRSGDLSVYWYQQSLDQGLQFLIQYYNGEERAKGNILERFSAQQFPDLHSELNLSSLELGDSALYFCASSPGGGWPGELFFGEGSRLTVL.

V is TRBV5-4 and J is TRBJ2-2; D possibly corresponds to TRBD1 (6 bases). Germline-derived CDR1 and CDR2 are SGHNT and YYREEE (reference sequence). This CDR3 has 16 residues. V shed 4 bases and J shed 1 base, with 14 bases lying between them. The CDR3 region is CASSPGQTGNTGELFF. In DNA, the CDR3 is TGTGCCAGCAGCCCTGGACAGACGGGGAACACCGGGGAGCTGTTTTTT.

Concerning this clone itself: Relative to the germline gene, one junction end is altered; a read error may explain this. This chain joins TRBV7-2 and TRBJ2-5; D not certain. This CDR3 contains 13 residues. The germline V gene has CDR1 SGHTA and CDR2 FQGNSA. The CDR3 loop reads CASSLSLEETQYF. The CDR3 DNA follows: TGTGCCAGCAGCTTAAGTCTCGAAGAGACTCAGTACTTC. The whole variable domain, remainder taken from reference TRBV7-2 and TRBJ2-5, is GAGVSQSPSNKVTEKGKDVELRCDPISGHTALYWYRQSLGQGLEFLIYFQGNSAPDKSGLPSDRFSAERTGGSVSTLTIQRTQQEDSAVYLCASSLSLEETQYFGPGTRLLVL.

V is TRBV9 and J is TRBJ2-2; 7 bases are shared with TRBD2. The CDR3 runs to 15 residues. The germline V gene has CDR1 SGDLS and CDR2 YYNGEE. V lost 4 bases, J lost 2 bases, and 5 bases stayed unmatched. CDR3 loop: CASSRLAVNTGELFF. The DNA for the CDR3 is TGTGCCAGCAGCCGACTAGCTGTTAACACCGGGGAGCTGTTTTTT.

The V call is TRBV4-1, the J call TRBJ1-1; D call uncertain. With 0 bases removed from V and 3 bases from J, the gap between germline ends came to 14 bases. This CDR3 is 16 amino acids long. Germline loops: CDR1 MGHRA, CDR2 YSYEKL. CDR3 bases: TGCGCCAGCAGCCAAGATATTAGCCGGTCTTACACTGAAGCTTTCTTT. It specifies CASSQDISRSYTEAFF.

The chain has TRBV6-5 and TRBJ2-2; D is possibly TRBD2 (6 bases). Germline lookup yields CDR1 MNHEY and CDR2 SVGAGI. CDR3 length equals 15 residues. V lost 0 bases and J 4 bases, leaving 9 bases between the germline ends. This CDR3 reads CASSYSGRGTGELFF. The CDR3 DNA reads TGTGCCAGCAGTTACTCTGGGCGGGGCACCGGGGAGCTGTTTTTT.

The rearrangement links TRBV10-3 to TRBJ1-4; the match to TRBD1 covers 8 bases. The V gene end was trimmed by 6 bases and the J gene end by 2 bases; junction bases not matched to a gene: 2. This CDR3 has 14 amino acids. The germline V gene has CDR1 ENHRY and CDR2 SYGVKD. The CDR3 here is CAIRQGATNEKLFF. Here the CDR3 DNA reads TGTGCCATCAGGCAGGGGGCGACTAATGAAAAACTGTTTTTT.